This T cell receptor (beta chain) was retrieved from a study of cytomegalovirus exposure and HLA in healthy donors. Study-level information: For the approximately 360 genotyped donors, 75% to 90% fell within the Caucasian-associated ancestry cluster.

Regarding donors, all were healthy bone marrow donors. After removal of 5 bases from V and 5 bases from J, the junction contained 6 bases not matched to a gene. The CDR3 loop spans 14 amino acids. The V gene's germline CDR1 is SEHNR and CDR2 FQNEAQ (reference sequence). The PCR used 60 Vbeta and 13 Jbeta primers. Using immunoSEQ multiplex PCR, the repertoire was profiled, and TCRdb retains in-frame clones only, with some absent. The repertoire consists of under 200,000 clones, with around 83% occurring once and the leading ten covering 1.7%. V is TRBV7-9 and J is TRBJ2-7, with TRBD1 identical over 10 bases. What was sequenced was PBMCs. The TCR comes from a woman between 18 and 29 years old in good health and CMV-seronegative. This CDR3 is CASSRGTGVDEQYF. The CDR3, as DNA: TGTGCCAGCAGCCGAGGGACAGGGGTTGACGAGCAGTACTTC. The complete variable domain, with remaining parts taken from reference TRBV7-9 and TRBJ2-7, reads DTGVSQNPRHKITKRGQNVTFRCDPISEHNRLYWYRQTLGQGPEFLTYFQNEAQLEKSRLLSDRFSAERPKGSFSTLEIQRTEQGDSAMYLCASSRGTGVDEQYFGPGTRLTVT.